The T cell receptor beta chain under discussion was sequenced for a study of CD8 T cells in ankylosing spondylitis. Study outcomes and limitations: Within matched ankylosing spondylitis synovial fluid, disease-linked clones were reportedly significantly enriched. Prior literature has documented some motif variants in synovial fluid and blood from reactive arthritis. A CD8+ phenotype characterized the disease-linked clones, which were relatively rare in peripheral blood. Among TCR beta sequences, a motif of eight highly homologous variants appeared characteristic of ankylosing spondylitis blood.

CDR1 and CDR2 (germline): DFQATT, SNEGSKA (reference sequence). The V and J ends lost 0 bases and 3 bases, in that order; junction bases with no gene match: 7. There are 16 residues in the CDR3. This clonotype showed up just a few times. Antigen unknown. Quantitative 5'-RACE with molecular barcodes produced the TCR beta libraries. Each CDR3 protein gets one entry after TCRdb re-called the 5' RACE reads with MiXCR. The sample has approximately 500,000 distinct CDR3 sequences, approximately 12% seen once; the top ten hold under 7.5%. The receptor's source is a male donor with ankylosing spondylitis. The sequenced material came from blood, either unsorted or a sorted T cell fraction (not recorded which). The chain couples TRBV20-1 to TRBJ2-1, with TRBD2 identical over 8 bases. The DNA for the CDR3 is TGCAGTGCTAGAGATGTCGGGAGGGCTATCTACAATGAGCAGTTCTTC. Protein sequence: CSARDVGRAIYNEQFF.